The rows below give T cell receptor beta chains drawn from one sample of a study of shared clonotypes between healthy human individuals. Sequenced by immunoSEQ multiplex PCR; TCRdb stores in-frame clones only, minus some. The table has about 1,800,000 clones, approximately 95% seen once. Sequencing input: naive CD8+ T cells sorted from blood. These receptors were obtained from a man aged 18 to 30 in good health. Both conserved end residues are part of each CDR3. A D gene is named only where the DNA matches it firmly. Some rows mark clone size as missing; the rest say once, few, many or name a class of expanded clone.

TRBD1,-,TRBV7-9,TRBJ1-1,TGTGCCAGCAGCTTAAGGGACAGCGAAAACACTGAAGCTTTCTTT,CASSLRDSENTEAFF
-,-,TRBV10-3,TRBJ2-1,TGTGCCATCAGTGGCAACAATGAGCAGTTCTTC,CAISGNNEQFF
TRBD1,-,TRBV5-5,TRBJ1-1,TGTGCCAGCAGCACGGGACAGATGAACACTGAAGCTTTCTTT,CASSTGQMNTEAFF
-,-,TRBV11-2,TRBJ2-5,TGTGCCAGCAGCTTAGAGGGACGCTCCGAGGCCCAGTACTTC,CASSLEGRSEAQYF
-,-,TRBV28,TRBJ1-4,TGTGCCAGCAGTGAATCGGCGGGGGAGAATGAAAAACTGTTTTTT,CASSESAGENEKLFF
-,-,TRBV11-2,TRBJ1-2,TGTGCCAGCAGCTTAGTTCGAGGTGGAGGGATGGGGGGCTACACCTTC,CASSLVRGGGMGGYTF
-,-,TRBV4-3,TRBJ1-4,TGCGCCAGCAGCCAAGATTACAAAGGGGAATTAGAAAAACTGTTTTTT,CASSQDYKGELEKLFF
-,few,TRBV9,TRBJ2-7,TGTGCCAGCAGCGTAGATGGGGTCGAGCAGTACTTC,CASSVDGVEQYF
TRBD1,-,TRBV5-8,TRBJ2-6,TGTGCCAGCAGCTATTCACTGGGACAGGGTTGGTCTGGGGCCAACGTCCTGACTTTC,CASSYSLGQGWSGANVLTF
-,-,TRBV2,TRBJ2-3,TGTGCCAGCAGTGAAGACAGGGTTCCAACAGGGCTAGCAGATACGCAGTATTTT,CASSEDRVPTGLADTQYF
-,-,TRBV9,TRBJ2-7,TGTGCCAGCAGCCCCGGCGTTAGCTCCTACGAGCAGTACTTC,CASSPGVSSYEQYF
-,-,TRBV5-6,TRBJ1-1,TGTGCCAGCAGCTCAAGCATGGGCACTGAAGCTTTCTTT,CASSSSMGTEAFF
TRBD2,-,TRBV9,TRBJ2-5,TGTGCCAGCAGCACGGGACTAGCGGGAGGGGAGACCCAGTACTTC,CASSTGLAGGETQYF
-,-,TRBV9,TRBJ1-2,TGTGCCAGCAGCGTAGTCGGTCGCAGTAACTATGGCTACACCTTC,CASSVVGRSNYGYTF
-,once,TRBV30,TRBJ2-1,TGTGCCTGGAGTGCTGGCGGTACCTACAATGAGCAGTTCTTC,CAWSAGGTYNEQFF
-,-,TRBV10-3,TRBJ1-1,TGTGCCATCAGTGAGAGGTTGGAAAGGGAGGTAGGGATGAACACTGAAGCTTTCTTT,CAISERLEREVGMNTEAFF
-,once,TRBV10-2,TRBJ1-1,TGCGCCAGCAGTGACCCTCGGGGCGGTGTCACTGAAGCTTTCTTT,CASSDPRGGVTEAFF
-,-,TRBV11-2,TRBJ2-2,TGTGCCAGCAGCTTAGCTTACATGAACACCGGGGAGCTGTTTTTT,CASSLAYMNTGELFF
TRBD1,-,TRBV9,TRBJ2-1,TGTGCCAGCAGCGAGGGACAGGGAGAGTACAATGAGCAGTTCTTC,CASSEGQGEYNEQFF
TRBD1,-,TRBV6-5,TRBJ1-5,TGTGCCAGCAGTACAACAGGGGAAAGCAATCAGCCCCAGCATTTT,CASSTTGESNQPQHF
TRBD2,-,TRBV11-1,TRBJ2-3,TGTGCCAGCAGCTTAGGGTCGGGGGGGCCAGATACGCAGTATTTT,CASSLGSGGPDTQYF
-,-,TRBV28,TRBJ1-2,TGTGCCAGCAGCACTCTGTGGGGGACTGCTAACTATGGCTACACCTTC,CASSTLWGTANYGYTF
-,-,TRBV5-1,TRBJ2-7,TGCGCCAGCAGCTTAACCGGCTCCGGCTACGAGCAGTACTTC,CASSLTGSGYEQYF
-,-,TRBV13,TRBJ1-2,TGTGCCAGCACCACCTCATATGGCTACACCTTC,CASTTSYGYTF
TRBD1,once,TRBV10-2,TRBJ2-7,TGCGCCGCTTCGTCTTGGGACAGGGGTTTCTACGAGCAGTACTTC,CAASSWDRGFYEQYF
-,once,TRBV2,TRBJ1-1,TGTGCCAGAGTGGAGGGAAACGAAGCTTTCTTT,CARVEGNEAFF
-,-,TRBV11-2,TRBJ1-2,TGTGCCAGCAGCTTAGTGGAATCAGCAAACTATGGCTACACCTTC,CASSLVESANYGYTF
TRBD2,-,TRBV7-9,TRBJ2-7,TGTGCCAGCAGCCCGACTAGCGGGGGCACCTATTACGAGCAGTACTTC,CASSPTSGGTYYEQYF
-,-,TRBV4-3,TRBJ2-6,TGCGCCAGCAGCCAAGATCAAATGGCCAGGCTCTCTTCGTTGGGGGCCAACGTCCTGACTTTC,CASSQDQMARLSSLGANVLTF
-,few,TRBV9,TRBJ1-2,TGTGCCAGCAGCCCTCAAGGGCGGGGCGTGGACTATGGCTACACCTTC,CASSPQGRGVDYGYTF
TRBD2,-,TRBV27,TRBJ2-7,TGTGCCAGCAGTGCCGGGACTAAGGTCCACGAGCAGTACTTC,CASSAGTKVHEQYF
TRBD1,-,TRBV27,TRBJ2-5,TGTGCCAGCAGTCCGACAGGGTTTCAAGAGACCCAGTACTTC,CASSPTGFQETQYF
-,-,TRBV4-1,TRBJ2-5,TGCGCCAGCTCTCCGAGGGTAAGAGAGACCCAGTACTTC,CASSPRVRETQYF
TRBD1,-,TRBV9,TRBJ2-7,TGTGCCAGCAGCGTAAAGCTGACAGGGGTCCCCAACGAGCAGTACTTC,CASSVKLTGVPNEQYF
-,-,TRBV30,TRBJ2-7,TGTGCCTGGAGTGTGGCAGGGTACTACGAGCAGTACTTC,CAWSVAGYYEQYF
-,few,TRBV30,TRBJ1-6,TGTGCCTGGAGTGTACTGGCGTCAGATTCACCCCTCCACTTT,CAWSVLASDSPLHF
TRBD2,-,TRBV7-2,TRBJ2-7,TGTGCCAGCAGCTTAGCTAGCGGGAGTTACGAGCAGTACTTC,CASSLASGSYEQYF
-,-,TRBV6-1,TRBJ1-6,TGTGCCAGCAGTGAATGGACACTGGGAGGAGCACCCCTCCACTTT,CASSEWTLGGAPLHF
-,-,TRBV5-6,TRBJ2-1,TGTGCCAGCAGCTTGACGCAGAACAATGAGCAGTTCTTC,CASSLTQNNEQFF
TRBD2,-,TRBV9,TRBJ2-5,TGTGCCAGCAGCGTCCTAGCGGGAGTGTTGGAGACCCAGTACTTC,CASSVLAGVLETQYF
-,-,TRBV9,TRBJ1-1,TGTGCCAGCAGCGTATTCCATTTTGGGGCAGAGAACACTGAAGCTTTCTTT,CASSVFHFGAENTEAFF
-,-,TRBV6-5,TRBJ1-6,TGTGCCAGCAGTTACTCGGACACCCATAATTCACCCCTCCACTTT,CASSYSDTHNSPLHF
TRBD1,-,TRBV19,TRBJ2-7,TGTGCCAGTAGTCCGAGACAGGGGGGACCATACGAGCAGTACTTC,CASSPRQGGPYEQYF